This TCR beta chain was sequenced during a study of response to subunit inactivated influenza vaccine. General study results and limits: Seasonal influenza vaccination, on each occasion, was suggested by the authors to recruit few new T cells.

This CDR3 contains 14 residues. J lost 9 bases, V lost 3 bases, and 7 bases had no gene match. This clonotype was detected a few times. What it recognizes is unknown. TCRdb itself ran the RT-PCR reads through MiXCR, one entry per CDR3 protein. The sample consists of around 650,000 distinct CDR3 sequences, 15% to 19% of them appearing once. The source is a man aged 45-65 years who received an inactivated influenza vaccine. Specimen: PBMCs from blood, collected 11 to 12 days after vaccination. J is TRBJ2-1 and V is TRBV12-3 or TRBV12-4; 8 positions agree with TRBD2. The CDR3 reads CASSFSGVGVEQFF. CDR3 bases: TGTGCCAGCAGTTTTAGCGGGGTGGGGGTTGAGCAGTTCTTC.